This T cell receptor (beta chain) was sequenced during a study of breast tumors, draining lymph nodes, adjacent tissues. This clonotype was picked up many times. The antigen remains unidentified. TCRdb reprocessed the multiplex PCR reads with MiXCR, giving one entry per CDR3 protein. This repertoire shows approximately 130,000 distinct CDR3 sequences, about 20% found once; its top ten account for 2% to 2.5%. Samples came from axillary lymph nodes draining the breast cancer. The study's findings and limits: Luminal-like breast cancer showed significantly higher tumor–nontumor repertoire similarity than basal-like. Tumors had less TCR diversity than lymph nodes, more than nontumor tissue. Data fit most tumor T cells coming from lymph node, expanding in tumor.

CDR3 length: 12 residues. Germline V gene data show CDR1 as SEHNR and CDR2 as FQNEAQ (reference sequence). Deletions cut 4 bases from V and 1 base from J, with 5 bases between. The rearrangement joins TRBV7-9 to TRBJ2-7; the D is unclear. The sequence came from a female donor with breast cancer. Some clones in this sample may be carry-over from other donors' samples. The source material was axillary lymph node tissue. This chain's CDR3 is CASSSVSYEQYF. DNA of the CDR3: TGTGCCAGCAGCTCCGTTTCCTACGAGCAGTACTTC.